The 2 T cell receptor beta chains given below trace back to one sample, sequenced in a study of blood T cell repertoires in COVID-19. Sequencing used immunoSEQ multiplex PCR; TCRdb keeps in-frame clones, though not all of them. The sample lists fewer than 200,000 clones; more than 75% were seen once. Sequenced: peripheral blood. Every receptor here comes from a woman aged 18-35 years who had recovered from COVID-19.

V and J are TRBV6-4 and TRBJ2-2, with TRBD1 as a possible D gene (5 bases). CDR3 length: 13 residues. The V gene's germline CDR1 is MRHNA and CDR2 SNTAGT. Trimming cost V 5 bases and J 2 bases, with 6 bases left between them. In nucleotides, the CDR3 is TGTGCCAGCAGTAGGGGAAACACCGGGGAGCTGTTTTTT. It specifies CASSRGNTGELFF.

The chain carries TRBV2 and TRBJ2-7, with D perhaps matching TRBD1 (6 bases). This CDR3 comprises 16 residues. CDR1 and CDR2 (germline): SNHLY, FYNNEI. V was clipped by 5 bases and J by 0 bases, with 17 bases between them. This chain's CDR3 is CASSRTDKVTSYEQYV. CDR3 sequence (DNA): TGTGCCAGCAGTCGGACAGATAAAGTCACCTCCTACGAGCAGTACGTC.